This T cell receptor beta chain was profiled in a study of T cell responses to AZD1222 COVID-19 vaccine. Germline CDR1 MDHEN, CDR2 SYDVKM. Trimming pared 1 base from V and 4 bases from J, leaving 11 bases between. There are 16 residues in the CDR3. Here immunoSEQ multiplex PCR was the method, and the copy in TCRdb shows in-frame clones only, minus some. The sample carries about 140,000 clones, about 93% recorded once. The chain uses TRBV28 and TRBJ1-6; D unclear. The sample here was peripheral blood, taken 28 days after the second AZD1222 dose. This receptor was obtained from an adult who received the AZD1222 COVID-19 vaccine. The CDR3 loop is CASSLFSVGYNSPLHF. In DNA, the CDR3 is TGTGCCAGCAGTTTATTCAGTGTCGGGTATAATTCACCCCTCCACTTT.